Listed here are 9 T cell receptor beta chains from one sample, sequenced in a study of blood T cell repertoires in COVID-19 (TCRdb year 2020). The receptor library was made with the immunoSEQ multiplex PCR assay. The source is immuneACCESS, and TCRdb retained only in-frame sequences with V and J called. Part of the clones is not carried over; for the studies checked, unresolved V genes explain less than half of this, and the remainder is unexplained. The sample includes about 220,000 clones, with about 88% observed a single time. The ten top clones hold about a tenth of the sample. Sequenced material: peripheral blood. The receptors shown here come from a woman aged 50 to 60 with COVID-19, enrolled during active disease.

This chain connects TRBV4-1 to TRBJ1-1; D might be TRBD1 (5 bases). CDR3 length equals 14 residues. V was shortened by 5 bases and J by 5 bases, with 15 bases between the two germline ends. The germline CDR1 and CDR2 sequences are MGHRA and YSYEKL. For the CDR3, the DNA is TGCGCCAGCAGCGGGGTGGGGGGGTTGACTGAAGCTTTCTTT. Translating it yields CASSGVGGLTEAFF.

This clone was seen a handful of times. V and J are TRBV27 and TRBJ1-2, with D possibly matching TRBD1 (5 bases). From germline, CDR1 is MNHEY and CDR2 SMNVEV (reference sequence). The length of the CDR3 is 15 residues. The V gene lost 2 bases and the J gene lost 4 bases, with 14 bases spanning the gap. CDR3 protein: CASSLTGGHIYGYTF. The CDR3 region has the DNA TGTGCCAGCAGTTTAACGGGAGGACACATCTATGGCTACACCTTC.

The CDR3 nucleotides are TGTGCCAGTAGTATACAACAGGGGAAAGGCTACACCTTC. It is translated as CASSIQQGKGYTF. The chain employs TRBV19 and TRBJ1-2; 7 nucleotides line up with TRBD1. The CDR3 spans 13 residues. CDR1 is LNHDA, CDR2 SQIVND, per germline (reference sequence). Trimming at V came to 2 bases and at J to 8 bases, leaving 5 bases not matched to a gene.

V is TRBV7-9 and J is TRBJ2-1; D might be TRBD2 (6 bases). The germline V and J ends were trimmed by 1 base and 6 bases, with 16 bases remaining between them. In germline, CDR1 is SEHNR, CDR2 FQNEAQ (reference sequence). The CDR3 has 16 amino acids. CDR3 sequence: CASSLEVMVGGNEQFF. The CDR3 bases are TGTGCCAGCAGCTTAGAAGTAATGGTGGGGGGCAATGAGCAGTTCTTC.

J is TRBJ1-1 and V is TRBV28; perhaps TRBD1 as D (5 bases). The CDR3 has 13 residues. Germline V gene lookup returns CDR1 MDHEN and CDR2 SYDVKM. The V end was cut by 3 bases, the J end by 6 bases, with 11 bases between. The CDR3, as DNA: TGTGCCAGCAGTTTTGTCGGGGGATCTGAAGCTTTCTTT. Its protein is CASSFVGGSEAFF. The complete variable domain, with remaining parts taken from reference TRBV28 and TRBJ1-1, reads DVKVTQSSRYLVKRTGEKVFLECVQDMDHENMFWYRQDPGLGLRLIYFSYDVKMKEKGDIPEGYSVSREKKERFSLILESASTNQTSMYLCASSFVGGSEAFFGQGTRLTVV.

The J gene is TRBJ1-2, the V gene TRBV6-1, with D tentatively TRBD1 (5 bases). V was clipped by 2 bases and J by 6 bases, with 10 bases between them. Germline V gene lookup returns CDR1 MNHNS and CDR2 SASEGT. This CDR3 comprises 13 residues. The CDR3 is CASSEQGFNGYTF. Here the CDR3 DNA reads TGTGCCAGCAGTGAACAGGGATTCAATGGCTACACCTTC.

The rearrangement links TRBV11-2 to TRBJ2-2; 8 bases map to TRBD1. V gave up 5 bases and J gave up 0 bases; unmatched junction bases: 14. Germline V gene sequence: CDR1 SGHAT, CDR2 FQNNGV. This CDR3 is built from 19 residues. CDR3 sequence (DNA): TGTGCCAGCAGCCACCCACCGTGGACAGGGCCGCCGAACACCGGGGAGCTGTTTTTT. Its translation is CASSHPPWTGPPNTGELFF. Full variable domain (remainder filled in from reference TRBV11-2 and TRBJ2-2): EAGVAQSPRYKIIEKRQSVAFWCNPISGHATLYWYQQILGQGPKLLIQFQNNGVVDDSQLPKDRFSAERLKGVDSTLKIQPAKLEDSAVYLCASSHPPWTGPPNTGELFFGEGSRLTVL.

The V gene is TRBV11-3, the J gene TRBJ2-2, with D uncertain. This CDR3 comprises 15 residues. V was clipped by 2 bases and J by 1 base, with 8 bases between them. Germline loops: CDR1 SGHNT, CDR2 YENEEA. CDR3 DNA sequence: TGTGCCAGCAGCTTATCGGAGTTGAACACCGGGGAGCTGTTTTTT. As protein: CASSLSELNTGELFF.

The V and J genes are TRBV6-1 and TRBJ1-3; D is undetermined. Germline V gene data show CDR1 as MNHNS and CDR2 as SASEGT. The CDR3 extends over 13 amino acids. Trimming took 5 bases from V and 3 from J, leaving 8 bases between them. CDR3 sequence reads: CASSYAGGNTIYF. Here the CDR3 DNA reads TGTGCCAGCAGTTATGCCGGTGGAAACACCATATATTTT.